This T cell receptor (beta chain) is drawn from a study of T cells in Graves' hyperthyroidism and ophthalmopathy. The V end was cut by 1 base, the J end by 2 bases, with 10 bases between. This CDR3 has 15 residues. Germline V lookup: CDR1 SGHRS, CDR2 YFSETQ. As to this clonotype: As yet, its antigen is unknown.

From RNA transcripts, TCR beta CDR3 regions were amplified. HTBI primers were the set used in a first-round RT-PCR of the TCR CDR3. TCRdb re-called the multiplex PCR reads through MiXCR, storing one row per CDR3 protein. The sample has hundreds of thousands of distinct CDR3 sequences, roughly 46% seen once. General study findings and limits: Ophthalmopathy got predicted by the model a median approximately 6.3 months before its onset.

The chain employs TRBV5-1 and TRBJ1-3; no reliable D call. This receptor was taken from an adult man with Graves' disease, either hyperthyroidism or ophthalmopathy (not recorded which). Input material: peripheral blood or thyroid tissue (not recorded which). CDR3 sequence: CASSLTGATGNTIYF. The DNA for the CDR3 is TGCGCCAGCAGCTTGACGGGAGCCACTGGAAACACCATATATTTT.